This T cell receptor beta chain comes out of a study of blood T cell repertoires in COVID-19. Study details: The origin of the acute and convalescent COVID-19 samples was the United States, Italy and Spain.

V was trimmed by 4 bases and J by 2 bases, leaving 17 bases between them. The CDR3 is 16 amino acids. CDR1 and CDR2 from the germline V gene are SGHRS and YFSETQ. Method: immunoSEQ multiplex PCR; TCRdb's copy keeps in-frame clones and lacks some. Of fewer than 300,000 clones in the sample, 80% to 95% are singletons; the top ten hold about 2.5%. Sequencing used peripheral blood. This chain joins TRBV5-1 and TRBJ2-3; D not certain. The sequence derives from a person between 18 and 35 years old with COVID-19, enrolled during active disease. The CDR3 coding sequence is TGCGCCAGCAGCGAATCCAAAGCTTTTTCCACAGATACGCAGTATTTT. It encodes CASSESKAFSTDTQYF.